The 27 T cell receptor beta chains listed next were all sequenced from one sample in a study of blood T cell repertoires in COVID-19. Profiled with immunoSEQ multiplex PCR; TCRdb holds only in-frame clones, not every one. This repertoire shows some 120,000 clones, about 88% found once; its top ten account for approximately 1.5%. Sequenced sample: peripheral blood. These receptors originate from a man aged 35-49 years with acute or convalescent COVID-19.

This chain connects TRBV6-6 to TRBJ1-2; no clear D. The V gene lost 7 bases and the J gene lost 5 bases, with 17 bases spanning the gap. From germline, CDR1 is MNHNY and CDR2 SVGAGI (reference sequence). The CDR3 has 14 amino acids. In DNA, the CDR3 is TGTGCCAGCAATTCTCACTATGAGGTTTATGGCTACACCTTC. Its translation: CASNSHYEVYGYTF.

This rearrangement joins TRBV2 to TRBJ2-3, with 10 bases identical to TRBD2. The V segment lost 6 bases and the J segment 6 bases; nucleotides outside the gene matches: 9. Germline V gene sequence: CDR1 SNHLY, CDR2 FYNNEI. This CDR3 contains 15 residues. DNA for the CDR3: TGTGCCAGCAGGGTTCTAAGCGGGAGGGGTGATACGCAGTATTTT. Translating gives CASRVLSGRGDTQYF. Together with reference TRBV2 and TRBJ2-3, the CDR3 gives the full variable domain: EPEVTQTPSHQVTQMGQEVILRCVPISNHLYFYWYRQILGQKVEFLVSFYNNEISEKSEIFDDQFSVERPDGSNFTLKIRSTKLEDSAMYFCASRVLSGRGDTQYFGPGTRLTVL.

The chain has TRBV5-1 and TRBJ2-1; 7 bases are shared with TRBD2. CDR1 and CDR2 (germline): SGHRS, YFSETQ. The V segment lost 9 bases and the J segment 6 bases; nucleotides outside the gene matches: 15. CDR3 length: 15 amino acids. The CDR3 DNA sequence: TGCGCCACCACCGGCCCGGGGGGTTCGGGCAATGAGCAGTTCTTC. Amino acids: CATTGPGGSGNEQFF. The complete variable domain, with remaining parts taken from reference TRBV5-1 and TRBJ2-1, reads KAGVTQTPRYLIKTRGQQVTLSCSPISGHRSVSWYQQTPGQGLQFLFEYFSETQRNKGNFPGRFSGRQFSNSRSEMNVSTLELGDSALYLCATTGPGGSGNEQFFGPGTRLTVL.

The V and J genes are TRBV27 and TRBJ2-5, with TRBD1 matching over 7 bases. The CDR3 spans 14 residues. J gave up 5 bases and V 6 bases, and 9 bases lay outside the gene matches. Germline loops: CDR1 MNHEY, CDR2 SMNVEV (reference sequence). CDR3 residues: CASSQGGRGETQYF. DNA for the CDR3: TGTGCCAGCAGCCAAGGGGGCCGTGGGGAGACCCAGTACTTC.

The rearrangement links TRBV28 to TRBJ1-1, with unresolved D. Trimming left V 3 bases short and J 3 bases short, with 2 bases between. The CDR3 loop spans 11 amino acids. Germline V gene data show CDR1 as MDHEN and CDR2 as SYDVKM. The CDR3: CASSFDTEAFF. CDR3 in DNA: TGTGCCAGCAGTTTCGACACTGAAGCTTTCTTT.

The chain carries TRBV27 and TRBJ2-3, with TRBD2 identical over 14 bases. The V gene's germline CDR1 is MNHEY and CDR2 SMNVEV (reference sequence). With V trimmed by 2 bases and J by 4 bases, 8 bases remained unmatched. The CDR3 is 18 residues long. Written as DNA, the CDR3 is TGTGCCAGCAGTTTAGACGGACTAGCGGGAGGCCGTCCAGATACGCAGTATTTT. Translation: CASSLDGLAGGRPDTQYF.

This clone was counted a single time. The chain is built from TRBV5-1 and TRBJ2-7; maybe TRBD1 (6 bases). The CDR3 covers 13 residues. The germline CDR1 and CDR2 sequences are SGHRS and YFSETQ. V lost 4 bases to trimming and J lost 0 bases, with 8 bases between them. CDR3 DNA sequence: TGCGCCAGCAGCCCGGACAGCTCCTACGAGCAGTACTTC. Its protein product is CASSPDSSYEQYF.

This chain uses TRBV7-9 with TRBJ1-3, with D unclear. Trimming removed 5 bases from V and 0 bases from J, with 11 bases in between. Germline CDR1 and CDR2: SEHNR and FQNEAQ (reference sequence). This CDR3 comprises 15 residues. CDR3 nucleotide sequence: TGTGCCAGCAGCCCCCCGGGAGACTCTGGAAACACCATATATTTT. Protein: CASSPPGDSGNTIYF.

This clone was counted a single time. The V call is TRBV27, the J call TRBJ1-6; TRBD1 is a possible D gene (5 bases). CDR3 length: 13 amino acids. Germline values: CDR1 MNHEY, CDR2 SMNVEV (reference sequence). With 5 bases removed from V and 6 bases from J, the gap between germline ends came to 8 bases. DNA for the CDR3: TGTGCCAGCAGTCTGACAGTTAATTCACCCCTCCACTTT. Residues: CASSLTVNSPLHF.

This clone has just one count. The chain carries TRBV3-1 (or the pseudogene TRBV3-2) and TRBJ1-3, with a tentative D call TRBD1 (6 bases). This CDR3 spans 14 amino acids. Trimming shortened V by 3 bases and J by 1 base, and 7 bases separated the two germline ends. Germline CDR1 and CDR2: LGHDT and YNNKEL (reference sequence). The CDR3: CASSQTGSGNTIYF. CDR3 nucleotides: TGTGCCAGCAGCCAGACAGGATCTGGAAACACCATATATTTT.

V usage is TRBV4-2 and J usage is TRBJ1-5, with 10 bases aligning to TRBD1. J gave up 5 bases and V 4 bases, and 8 bases lay outside the gene matches. The germline V gene has CDR1 LGHNA and CDR2 YNFKEQ. This CDR3 spans 16 amino acids. The CDR3 coding sequence is TGTGCCAGCAGCCGAGACAGGGGGCAGGGCGATCAGCCCCAGCATTTT. Amino acids: CASSRDRGQGDQPQHF.

This clone is a singleton in its sample. Here the CDR3 reads CAWSVGGGSYEQYF. In DNA form, the CDR3 reads TGTGCCTGGAGTGTAGGGGGAGGGTCCTACGAGCAGTACTTC. The V gene is TRBV30, the J gene TRBJ2-7, with D possibly TRBD2 on 7 matching bases. The CDR3 totals 14 residues. With 0 bases removed from V and 1 base from J, the gap between germline ends came to 10 bases. Germline CDR1 reads GTSNPN; CDR2 reads SVGIG (reference sequence).

This chain uses TRBV27 with TRBJ1-1, with D unresolved. Germline V gives CDR1 MNHEY, CDR2 SMNVEV (reference sequence). V lost 3 bases to trimming and J lost 0 bases, with 11 bases between them. CDR3 length: 15 residues. The CDR3 reads CASSFGPTMNTEAFF. The CDR3 DNA reads as TGTGCCAGCAGTTTTGGGCCTACCATGAACACTGAAGCTTTCTTT.

This chain uses TRBV7-6 with TRBJ2-2, with D maybe TRBD1 (6 bases). The CDR3 extends over 16 amino acids. V was shortened by 1 base and J by 2 bases, with 11 bases between the two germline ends. The germline gives CDR1 SGHVS, CDR2 FNYEAQ. The CDR3 bases are TGTGCCAGCAGCTTAGGCGGCAGGGGTAACACCGGGGAGCTGTTTTTT. Its translation is CASSLGGRGNTGELFF.

This sequence joins TRBV18 and TRBJ1-4, with TRBD1 as a possible D gene (6 bases). The CDR3 totals 15 residues. The germline V gene has CDR1 KGHSH and CDR2 LQKENI. V lost 6 bases to trimming and J lost 8 bases, with 19 bases between them. DNA for the CDR3: TGTGCCAGCTCCTTGAACATTGGGGGCCGAGAAAAACTGTTTTTT. It yields the protein CASSLNIGGREKLFF.

This sequence joins TRBV6-6 and TRBJ1-5, with D possibly matching TRBD1 (6 bases). The CDR3 runs to 16 residues. The V gene's germline CDR1 is MNHNY and CDR2 SVGAGI (reference sequence). The germline V and J ends were trimmed by 2 bases and 2 bases, with 13 bases remaining between them. The CDR3: CASSYARDIRNQPQHF. The CDR3 nucleotides are TGTGCCAGCAGTTACGCCCGGGACATACGCAATCAGCCCCAGCATTTT.

The gene calls are TRBV6-5 and TRBJ1-1; maybe TRBD1 (6 bases). The V gene's germline CDR1 is MNHEY and CDR2 SVGAGI. Trimming removed 4 bases at V and 7 bases at J, with 10 bases between. CDR3 size: 12 residues. The CDR3 protein is CASSSGQSEAFF. The CDR3 region has the DNA TGTGCCAGCAGTTCCGGACAGAGTGAAGCTTTCTTT.

The V call is TRBV7-2, the J call TRBJ1-2, with 8 bases fitting TRBD1. Germline CDR1 reads SGHTA; CDR2 reads FQGNSA. The CDR3 runs to 15 residues. V trimming: 5 bases; J trimming: 6 bases; junction bases outside the gene matches: 11. The DNA of the CDR3 is TGTGCCAGCAGCCGCACGGTACAGACAGGGGATGGCTACACCTTC. This gives the protein CASSRTVQTGDGYTF.

The V gene is TRBV5-1, the J gene TRBJ1-1, with D maybe TRBD1 (6 bases). CDR1 and CDR2 from the germline V gene are SGHRS and YFSETQ. This CDR3 comprises 14 residues. Trimming cost V 4 bases and J 6 bases, with 16 bases left between them. This CDR3 is CASSVGQGRAEAFF. DNA for the CDR3: TGCGCCAGCAGCGTTGGTCAGGGGCGGGCTGAAGCTTTCTTT.

This chain uses TRBV2 with TRBJ1-5; a weak D match, TRBD1 (6 bases). Per germline, CDR1 SNHLY and CDR2 FYNNEI. V shed 6 bases and J shed 4 bases, with 16 bases lying between them. The CDR3 has 15 amino acids. CDR3 loop: CASSEYGTPNQPQHF. CDR3 nucleotides: TGTGCCAGCAGCGAATACGGGACACCTAATCAGCCCCAGCATTTT. Drawing the rest from reference TRBV2 and TRBJ1-5, the complete variable domain is EPEVTQTPSHQVTQMGQEVILRCVPISNHLYFYWYRQILGQKVEFLVSFYNNEISEKSEIFDDQFSVERPDGSNFTLKIRSTKLEDSAMYFCASSEYGTPNQPQHFGDGTRLSIL.

This chain joins TRBV6-5 and TRBJ1-6; TRBD1 might be the D (6 bases). The CDR3 length is 15 residues. CDR1 and CDR2 (germline): MNHEY, SVGAGI. Trimming stripped 5 bases from V and 7 bases from J, with 15 bases between. CDR3 DNA: TGTGCCAGCAGTCCCCCCGACAGGAGAAATTCACCCCTCCACTTT. It encodes CASSPPDRRNSPLHF.

This chain uses TRBV15 with TRBJ2-3; 12 bases align to TRBD2. J gave up 9 bases and V 2 bases, and 12 bases lay outside the gene matches. This CDR3 has 17 residues. The germline V gene encodes CDR1 LNHNV and CDR2 YYDKDF (reference sequence). The DNA for the CDR3 is TGTGCCACCAGCAGACATAGGGCTAGCGGGAGGGGGGACACGCAGTATTTT. Translation: CATSRHRASGRGDTQYF.

This chain links TRBV2 with TRBJ2-5; D is uncertain. Germline values: CDR1 SNHLY, CDR2 FYNNEI. This CDR3 spans 18 amino acids. Trimming stripped 1 base from V and 4 bases from J, with 22 bases between. CDR3 region: CASSEDRRNSRLLETQYF. CDR3 nucleotide sequence: TGTGCCAGCAGTGAAGACCGCCGTAACAGTCGCCTCCTAGAGACCCAGTACTTC.

This clone was found once. The gene calls are TRBV7-2 and TRBJ2-2; 7 bases map to TRBD1. The CDR3 sequence is 15 residues long. Trimming at V came to 5 bases and at J to 1 base, leaving 4 bases not matched to a gene. Germline V CDR1 and CDR2: SGHTA, FQGNSA. CDR3 loop: CASSPGQRNTGELFF. The DNA for the CDR3 is TGTGCCAGCAGCCCGGGACAGAGGAACACCGGGGAGCTGTTTTTT. Full variable domain (outside the CDR3, taken from reference TRBV7-2 and TRBJ2-2): GAGVSQSPSNKVTEKGKDVELRCDPISGHTALYWYRQSLGQGLEFLIYFQGNSAPDKSGLPSDRFSAERTGGSVSTLTIQRTQQEDSAVYLCASSPGQRNTGELFFGEGSRLTVL.

The J gene is TRBJ1-3, the V gene TRBV15; 7 bases are shared with TRBD1. Germline lookup yields CDR1 LNHNV and CDR2 YYDKDF (reference sequence). The V gene end was trimmed by 6 bases and the J gene end by 4 bases; junction bases not matched to a gene: 9. CDR3 length equals 15 residues. The CDR3 sequence is CATSGPGGAGNTIYF. DNA of the CDR3: TGTGCCACCAGTGGCCCAGGGGGAGCAGGAAACACCATATATTTT.

This chain links TRBV11-1 with TRBJ2-7; TRBD2 agrees at 8 bases. This CDR3 region has 15 residues. V lost 5 bases to trimming and J lost 5 bases; unmatched junction nucleotides: 11. Looked up from germline, CDR1 is SGHAT and CDR2 is FQDESV (reference sequence). This chain's CDR3 is CASSEGLVRLDEQYF. For the CDR3, the DNA is TGTGCCAGCAGCGAGGGACTAGTGCGGTTGGACGAGCAGTACTTC.

The V gene is TRBV6-5, the J gene TRBJ1-1; weak D call: TRBD1 (6 bases). CDR3 size: 13 residues. CDR1 and CDR2 (germline): MNHEY, SVGAGI. Between the trimmed V and J ends, which lost 7 bases and 4 bases, there was a span of 13 bases. CDR3 sequence (DNA): TGTGCCAGCACAAGAAGGGGGGGCACTGAAGCTTTCTTT. Its protein product is CASTRRGGTEAFF.